A single sample gave rise to the 23 T cell receptor beta chains below, sequenced in a study of blood T cell repertoires in COVID-19 (dated by TCRdb to about 2020). The library was built by means of the immunoSEQ multiplex PCR assay. This immuneACCESS table, as held by TCRdb, lists in-frame sequences with V and J called but not all clones. Of the missing ones, under half trace to an unresolved V gene in checked studies; the others have no known cause. Within this sample are about 200,000 clones, with around 90% of them counted one time only. 5.5% to 6.5% of the sample is in the top ten clones. The specimen was peripheral blood. These TCRs come from a man aged 60-69 years who had recovered from COVID-19.

This chain joins TRBV6-5 and TRBJ1-2, with 8 bases matching TRBD1. Trimming at V came to 6 bases and at J to 8 bases, leaving 5 bases not matched to a gene. The CDR3 spans 12 residues. CDR1 is MNHEY, CDR2 SVGAGI, per germline. DNA for the CDR3: TGTGCCAGCAGGGGACAGGAACGGGGCTACACCTTC. Translating gives CASRGQERGYTF.

The chain has TRBV7-2 and TRBJ2-2, with D perhaps TRBD1 (6 bases). V gave up 3 bases and J gave up 4 bases, with 12 bases separating them. Per the germline V gene, CDR1 is SGHTA and CDR2 is FQGNSA. The CDR3 length is 15 residues. The CDR3 DNA reads TGTGCCAGCAGCTTGCAGACAGGATCCACCGGGGAGCTGTTTTTT. Translation gives CASSLQTGSTGELFF.

This clone is a singleton in its sample. CDR3 bases: TGCGCCAGCAGCCAAGATTTTTGGGGGGGGGTATCCTACGAGCAGTACTTC. Amino acids: CASSQDFWGGVSYEQYF. This sequence joins TRBV4-3 and TRBJ2-7, with 7 bases matching TRBD2. V trimming: 0 bases; J trimming: 1 base; junction bases outside the gene matches: 9. The CDR3 is 17 amino acids. Germline V CDR1 and CDR2: LGHNA, YSLEER.

V is TRBV10-3 and J is TRBJ1-1; the match to TRBD1 covers 8 bases. From germline, CDR1 is ENHRY and CDR2 SYGVKD. The CDR3 is 12 amino acids. The J segment lost 8 bases and the V segment lost 6 bases, leaving 5 bases of the junction unmatched. CDR3 sequence reads: CAISGQGMEAFF. The CDR3 bases are TGTGCCATCAGCGGACAGGGCATGGAAGCTTTCTTT.

This clone was observed once. V is TRBV11-2 and J is TRBJ1-6; D remains ambiguous. Germline V lookup: CDR1 SGHAT, CDR2 FQNNGV. V was clipped by 1 base and J by 1 base, with 8 bases between them. This CDR3 has 16 amino acids. The CDR3 spells CASSLGAGSYNSPLHF. The CDR3 DNA reads as TGTGCCAGCAGCTTAGGGGCGGGGTCCTATAATTCACCCCTCCACTTT.

V gene TRBV7-9 combines with J gene TRBJ2-7; a possible D gene is TRBD1 (5 bases). Trimming removed 5 bases from V and 6 bases from J, with 11 bases in between. Germline V lookup: CDR1 SEHNR, CDR2 FQNEAQ (reference sequence). This CDR3 spans 12 amino acids. CDR3 DNA sequence: TGTGCCAGCAGCCAAATTAGGGGCGAGCAGTACTTC. Translating gives CASSQIRGEQYF.

The rearrangement joins TRBV5-1 to TRBJ1-2, with 7 bases that match TRBD1. CDR1 and CDR2 from the germline V gene are SGHRS and YFSETQ. The J segment lost 1 base and the V segment lost 0 bases, leaving 3 bases of the junction unmatched. The CDR3 is 15 amino acids. CDR3 nucleotides: TGCGCCAGCAGCTTGGCAGGGGGGCTTAACTATGGCTACACCTTC. Translating gives CASSLAGGLNYGYTF.

Remarks on this clone: Other DNA variants within this sample encode the same CDR3. The chain couples TRBV12-5 to TRBJ1-5; D unresolved. V was trimmed by 5 bases and J by 9 bases, leaving 8 bases between them. CDR1 is LGHNT, CDR2 FRNRAP, per germline. The CDR3 sequence is 11 residues long. The CDR3, as DNA: TGTGCTAGTGGTCTGGGAGGGCCCCAGCATTTT. Amino acid sequence: CASGLGGPQHF.

V gene TRBV5-6 combines with J gene TRBJ1-1; 7 nucleotides line up with TRBD1. The germline gives CDR1 SGHDT, CDR2 YYEEEE. V gave up 1 base and J gave up 0 bases; unmatched junction bases: 6. The CDR3 runs 16 residues. The CDR3 coding sequence is TGTGCCAGCAGCTTGTTGGGACAGAGGATGAACACTGAAGCTTTCTTT. Its translation: CASSLLGQRMNTEAFF. The variable domain in full, completed from reference TRBV5-6 and TRBJ1-1, reads DAGVTQSPTHLIKTRGQQVTLRCSPKSGHDTVSWYQQALGQGPQFIFQYYEEEERQRGNFPDRFSGHQFPNYSSELNVNALLLGDSALYLCASSLLGQRMNTEAFFGQGTRLTVV.

The chain uses TRBV10-3 and TRBJ2-2, with 11 bases fitting TRBD1. Germline V CDR1 and CDR2: ENHRY, SYGVKD. V shed 6 bases, J shed 4 bases, and the junction held 4 bases outside the gene matches. CDR3 length: 15 amino acids. In nucleotides, the CDR3 is TGTGCCATCAGGACCGGGACAGGGGGCACCGGGGAGCTGTTTTTT. Translating it yields CAIRTGTGGTGELFF.

The V call is TRBV3-1 (or the pseudogene TRBV3-2), the J call TRBJ2-7; a possible D gene is TRBD2 (5 bases). CDR1 is LGHDT and CDR2 is YNNKEL in the germline V gene (reference sequence). The V end lost 4 bases, the J end lost 10 bases, and 23 bases lay between the germline ends. The CDR3 spans 15 residues. Written as DNA, the CDR3 is TGTGCCAGCAGCCCCCAAATCAGCGGCCTCCCCTCCCAGTACTTC. Protein sequence: CASSPQISGLPSQYF.

The J gene is TRBJ2-2, the V gene TRBV29-1, with 8 bases lining up with TRBD2. Germline CDR1 is SQVTM and CDR2 is ANQGSEA. J was trimmed by 5 bases and V by 8 bases; bases with no gene match: 10. The CDR3 extends over 14 amino acids. In nucleotides, the CDR3 is TGCAGCTTCTCGGGGGGGCGGGCGACCGGGGAGCTGTTTTTT. It codes for CSFSGGRATGELFF.

This chain links TRBV27 with TRBJ2-3; TRBD2 matches 11 bases. After removal of 5 bases from V and 2 bases from J, the junction contained 18 bases not matched to a gene. The germline CDR1 and CDR2 sequences are MNHEY and SMNVEV (reference sequence). The CDR3 runs to 20 residues. The CDR3 here is CASSPLRLAGSRGITDTQYF. CDR3 sequence (DNA): TGTGCCAGCAGTCCCCTCCGACTAGCGGGGTCTCGAGGGATCACAGATACGCAGTATTTT.

V is TRBV29-1 and J is TRBJ2-4; 8 nucleotides align to TRBD2. The CDR3 has 16 residues. V was pared by 7 bases and J by 4 bases, with 15 bases of the junction left unmatched. Per germline, CDR1 SQVTM and CDR2 ANQGSEA. The CDR3 sequence: CSAAGTSGGLKNIQYF. The CDR3, as DNA: TGCAGCGCCGCCGGGACTAGTGGGGGGCTTAAAAACATTCAGTACTTC.

The chain joins TRBV19 to TRBJ2-6; 9 nucleotides align to TRBD1. The ends lost 6 bases at V and 4 bases at J; junction bases unmatched: 7. Germline V CDR1 and CDR2: LNHDA, SQIVND (reference sequence). This CDR3 has 16 amino acids. This chain's CDR3 is CASSTGTGYGANVLTF. CDR3 in DNA: TGTGCCAGTAGCACCGGGACAGGGTACGGGGCCAACGTCCTGACTTTC.

This chain uses TRBV19 with TRBJ1-5, with 9 bases aligning to TRBD1. V dropped 6 bases and J dropped 5; count of bases not matched to a gene: 5. Germline values: CDR1 LNHDA, CDR2 SQIVND (reference sequence). The CDR3 runs 14 residues. The CDR3, as DNA: TGTGCCAGTAGCCTGACAGGGGGATATCAGCCCCAGCATTTT. It specifies CASSLTGGYQPQHF.

The chain carries TRBV19 and TRBJ2-7; D is ambiguous. This CDR3 is built from 12 residues. Trimming pared 10 bases from V and 12 bases from J, leaving 22 bases between. CDR1 and CDR2 from the germline V gene are LNHDA and SQIVND (reference sequence). This CDR3 is CATPPGGWRRYF. DNA of the CDR3: TGTGCCACTCCCCCGGGTGGGTGGCGACGGTACTTC.

This clone showed up just once. The V gene is TRBV15, the J gene TRBJ2-7; D is perhaps TRBD2 (6 bases). Trimming took off 5 bases at V and 2 bases at J, with 10 bases between the two ends. Germline-derived CDR1 and CDR2 are LNHNV and YYDKDF (reference sequence). The CDR3 consists of 13 residues. This CDR3 reads CATSRGLTYEQYF. CDR3 sequence (DNA): TGTGCCACCAGCCGAGGACTAACCTACGAGCAGTACTTC.

The chain uses TRBV5-6 and TRBJ2-5; the D is unclear. Trimming cost V 0 bases and J 1 base, with 7 bases left between them. Germline CDR1 is SGHDT and CDR2 is YYEEEE. The CDR3 consists of 14 residues. The CDR3 DNA sequence: TGTGCCAGCAGCTTGGGACTGCCCCAAGAGACCCAGTACTTC. Its protein is CASSLGLPQETQYF. Complete variable domain (other parts from reference TRBV5-6 and TRBJ2-5): DAGVTQSPTHLIKTRGQQVTLRCSPKSGHDTVSWYQQALGQGPQFIFQYYEEEERQRGNFPDRFSGHQFPNYSSELNVNALLLGDSALYLCASSLGLPQETQYFGPGTRLLVL.

The chain combines TRBV9 with TRBJ2-3; a possible D gene is TRBD1 (5 bases). V was shortened by 0 bases and J by 4 bases, with 24 bases between the two germline ends. The CDR3 spans 19 residues. CDR1 and CDR2 (germline): SGDLS, YYNGEE. In DNA form, the CDR3 reads TGTGCCAGCAGCGTAGGGGGCGAGAGACATACCAAGGGGCCAGATACGCAGTATTTT. Its protein is CASSVGGERHTKGPDTQYF.

The chain joins TRBV21-1 to TRBJ1-1; TRBD1, the table's D call, was not compared with the DNA. TRBV21-1 is a documented pseudogene. The CDR3 extends over 17 amino acids. CDR3 residues: CASSKDKEARDSTEAFF. The CDR3 DNA follows: TGTGCCAGCAGCAAAGACAAAGAAGCTCGGGACAGCACTGAAGCTTTCTTT.

This chain joins TRBV6-1 and TRBJ2-1; TRBD2 matches 7 bases. V gave up 4 bases and J gave up 0 bases; unmatched junction bases: 6. Germline V gene data show CDR1 as MNHNS and CDR2 as SASEGT. CDR3 length equals 16 residues. CDR3 bases: TGTGCCAGCAGTGGCTCCGGGACTATCTCCTACAATGAGCAGTTCTTC. This sequence encodes CASSGSGTISYNEQFF.

This chain connects TRBV21-1 to TRBJ2-7; the D call of TRBD2 is as the table states it, not checked on the DNA. TRBV21-1 is a pseudogene locus. There are 18 residues in the CDR3. The CDR3 protein is CASSKAGLQASFSYEQYF. The CDR3 DNA is TGTGCCAGCAGCAAAGCGGGACTCCAGGCGTCCTTCTCCTACGAGCAGTACTTC.